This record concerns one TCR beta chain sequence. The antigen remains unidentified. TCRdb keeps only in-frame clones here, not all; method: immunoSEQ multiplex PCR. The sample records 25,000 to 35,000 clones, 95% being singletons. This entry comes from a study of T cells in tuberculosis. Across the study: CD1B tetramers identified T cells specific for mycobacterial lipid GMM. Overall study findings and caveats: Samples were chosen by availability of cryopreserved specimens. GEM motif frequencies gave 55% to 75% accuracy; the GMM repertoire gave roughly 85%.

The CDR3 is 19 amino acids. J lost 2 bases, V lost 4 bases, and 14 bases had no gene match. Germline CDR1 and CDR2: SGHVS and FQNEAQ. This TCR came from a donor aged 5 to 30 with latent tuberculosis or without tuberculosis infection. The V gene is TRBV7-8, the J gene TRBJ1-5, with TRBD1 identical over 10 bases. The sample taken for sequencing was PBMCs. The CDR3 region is CASSYSPDRGRIGNQPQHF. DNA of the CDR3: TGTGCCAGCAGCTATAGTCCAGACAGGGGGCGAATAGGCAATCAGCCCCAGCATTTT.